This T cell receptor beta chain appears in the sequencing data of a study of cytomegalovirus exposure and HLA in healthy donors. Comment on this clone: Its specificity is unknown.

Germline CDR1 and CDR2: SEHNR and FQNEAQ (reference sequence). The CDR3 consists of 12 residues. V gave up 5 bases and J gave up 7 bases, with 9 bases separating them. Use of 60 Vbeta and 13 Jbeta primers characterized the PCR. TCRdb's table, derived via immunoSEQ multiplex PCR, lists solely in-frame clones and lacks some. The sample holds approximately 190,000 clones; roughly 70% are singletons and the top ten take 2.5% to 3%. Whole-study findings and limits: Prior analysis indicated that the majority of TCR beta V segments exhibited productivity approximately 90% or approximately 30% of the time. Among TCR beta chains, those listed as cytomegalovirus-associated numbered 164. The classifier was said to identify cytomegalovirus status with high specificity and sensitivity. Accurate predictions that matched the HLA-A and HLA-B alleles of most subjects were reportedly made from TCR beta sequences.

This clonotype originated in a man aged 35-49 years in good health and CMV-seropositive. V usage is TRBV7-9 and J usage is TRBJ2-1; D possibly corresponds to TRBD1 (5 bases). The source material was PBMCs. CDR3 sequence reads: CASSPQGNEQFF. In DNA, the CDR3 is TGTGCCAGCAGCCCCCAGGGAAATGAGCAGTTCTTC.